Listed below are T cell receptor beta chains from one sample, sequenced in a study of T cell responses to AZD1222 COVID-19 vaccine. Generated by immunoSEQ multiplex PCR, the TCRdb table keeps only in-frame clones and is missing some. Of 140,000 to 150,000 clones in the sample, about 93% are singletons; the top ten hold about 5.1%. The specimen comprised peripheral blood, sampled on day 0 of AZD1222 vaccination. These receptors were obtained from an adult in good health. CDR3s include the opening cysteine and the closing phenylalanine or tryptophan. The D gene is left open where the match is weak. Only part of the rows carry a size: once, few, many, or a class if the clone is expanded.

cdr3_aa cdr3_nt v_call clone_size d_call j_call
CASSGTELTSTDTQYF TGCGCCAGCAGCGGGACAGAACTAACTAGCACAGATACGCAGTATTTT TRBV5-1 NA TRBD1 TRBJ2-3
CASNRQGQSSPLHF TGTGCCAGCAACCGACAGGGGCAAAGTTCACCCCTCCACTTT TRBV6-6 once TRBD1 TRBJ1-6
CASSDPAGQDVYEQYF TGTGCCAGCAGTGATCCGGCGGGACAGGATGTTTACGAGCAGTACTTC TRBV2 NA TRBD1 TRBJ2-7
CAWSGGRGGEQFF TGTGCCTGGAGTGGGGGGCGCGGAGGGGAGCAGTTCTTC TRBV30 NA NA TRBJ2-1
CASSVGADSGNTIYF TGTGCCAGCAGCGTAGGTGCAGACTCTGGAAACACCATATATTTT TRBV9 once NA TRBJ1-3
CSVGGGQSSYEQYF TGCAGCGTGGGTGGTGGACAAAGCTCCTACGAGCAGTACTTC TRBV29-1 NA NA TRBJ2-7
CASSGGTGGGYGYTF TGTGCCAGCAGCGGCGGGACAGGGGGCGGCTATGGCTACACCTTC TRBV9 NA TRBD1 TRBJ1-2
CASSPSSGDSYNEQFF TGTGCCAGCAGCCCCTCTAGCGGAGACTCCTACAATGAGCAGTTCTTC TRBV11-2 NA TRBD2 TRBJ2-1
CASSSFMGEYSNQPQHF TGTGCCAGCAGTTCCTTTATGGGGGAATATAGCAATCAGCCCCAGCATTTT TRBV27 NA NA TRBJ1-5
CASSQSGGYGYTF TGTGCCAGCAGCCAATCAGGGGGCTATGGCTACACCTTC TRBV3-1/TRBV3-2 NA TRBD1 TRBJ1-2
CASSFRHQITNYGYTF TGTGCCAGCAGCTTTAGACATCAGATCACTAACTATGGCTACACCTTC TRBV5-4 few NA TRBJ1-2
CSVDLGVTEAFF TGCAGCGTTGATTTGGGGGTTACTGAAGCTTTCTTT TRBV29-1 NA NA TRBJ1-1
CSASASGRTDTQYF TGCAGTGCTAGTGCAAGCGGGAGAACAGATACGCAGTATTTT TRBV20-1 NA TRBD2 TRBJ2-3
CASSEEETGAGNTIYF TGTGCCAGCAGTGAAGAAGAGACAGGGGCTGGAAACACCATATATTTT TRBV6-1 once TRBD1 TRBJ1-3
CASSQNSAWETQYF TGTGCCAGCAGCCAAAATTCGGCCTGGGAGACCCAGTACTTC TRBV3-1/TRBV3-2 NA NA TRBJ2-5
CASSPGGLAGINEQFF TGTGCCAGCAGCCCAGGGGGACTAGCGGGAATCAATGAGCAGTTCTTC TRBV5-4 NA TRBD2 TRBJ2-1
CASSPEASGIYEQYF TGTGCCAGCAGCCCCGAGGCTAGCGGGATCTACGAGCAGTACTTC TRBV7-3 NA TRBD2 TRBJ2-7
CAWRQRNEKLFF TGTGCCTGGAGACAGAGAAATGAAAAACTGTTTTTT TRBV30 NA NA TRBJ1-4
CSVEYEAVGVRTEAFF TGCAGCGTTGAGTATGAGGCAGTTGGAGTAAGGACTGAAGCTTTCTTT TRBV29-1 NA NA TRBJ1-1
CASSLEGAGGPPDTQYF TGCGCCAGCAGCTTGGAGGGAGCGGGAGGGCCCCCAGATACGCAGTATTTT TRBV5-1 NA TRBD2 TRBJ2-3
CATSDAGQRSYNEQFF TGTGCCACCAGTGACGCGGGACAGCGCTCCTACAATGAGCAGTTCTTC TRBV24-1 NA NA TRBJ2-1
CASSKIGTGNAYNEQFF TGTGCCAGCAGCAAAATCGGGACAGGGAATGCCTACAATGAGCAGTTCTTC TRBV21-1 NA NA TRBJ2-1
CASSLTSNYGYTF TGTGCCAGCAGCTTGACATCTAACTATGGCTACACCTTC TRBV5-6 NA NA TRBJ1-2
CASGQSNQPQHF TGTGCCAGCGGGCAGAGCAATCAGCCCCAGCATTTT TRBV6-5 NA NA TRBJ1-5
CASSATGTSGNSYNEQFF TGTGCCAGCAGTGCAACCGGGACTAGCGGTAACTCCTACAATGAGCAGTTCTTC TRBV6-1 once TRBD2 TRBJ2-1
CASSSPTGGYGYTF TGCGCCAGCAGCTCACCGACAGGGGGCTATGGCTACACCTTC TRBV5-1 NA TRBD1 TRBJ1-2
CASSIRTGGTEAFF TGTGCCAGTAGTATTCGGACAGGGGGGACTGAAGCTTTCTTT TRBV19 NA TRBD1 TRBJ1-1
CATSDSGRESFDTQYF TGTGCCACCAGTGATTCAGGCAGGGAGAGTTTTGATACGCAGTATTTT TRBV24-1 NA NA TRBJ2-3